The clone carrying this T cell receptor beta chain was found a few times. This entry is derived from a study of identical twins. TCRdb re-derived calls from the 5' RACE reads in MiXCR, one entry per CDR3 protein. The sample lists some 710,000 distinct CDR3 sequences; 6.1% were seen once. The sequenced material came from naive T cells sorted from blood. The sequence came from a young man in good health.

The DNA for the CDR3 is TGTGCCAGCAGCCGAAGTAGGGTGGGCACCGGGGAGCTGTTTTTT. As protein: CASSRSRVGTGELFF. The chain employs TRBV11-2 and TRBJ2-2; D uncertain. Trimming took off 5 bases at V and 4 bases at J, with 14 bases between the two ends. Germline-derived CDR1 and CDR2 are SGHAT and FQNNGV. This CDR3 comprises 15 residues. The full variable domain, its missing parts supplied by reference TRBV11-2 and TRBJ2-2, is EAGVAQSPRYKIIEKRQSVAFWCNPISGHATLYWYQQILGQGPKLLIQFQNNGVVDDSQLPKDRFSAERLKGVDSTLKIQPAKLEDSAVYLCASSRSRVGTGELFFGEGSRLTVL.